The next 19 T cell receptor beta chains were all read from a single sample in a study of identical twins. TCRdb used MiXCR to reprocess the 5' RACE reads, holding one entry per CDR3 protein. The table lists 500,000 or so distinct CDR3 sequences, 12% to 15% of them singletons. These same data were also listed under a study on yellow fever vaccine responses in identical twins.

The specimen was CD4+ T cells sorted from blood. The receptors derive from a woman aged 18 to 35 in good health.

The chain uses TRBV29-1 and TRBJ2-7; 8 nucleotides match TRBD1. The J segment lost 4 bases and the V segment lost 6 bases, leaving 2 bases of the junction unmatched. Germline V gene lookup returns CDR1 SQVTM and CDR2 ANQGSEA. The CDR3 is 11 residues long. The CDR3 DNA reads as TGCAGCGTAGGGACAGGTTACGAGCAGTACTTC. It encodes CSVGTGYEQYF.

This clonotype was counted between two and nine times. V usage is TRBV5-1 and J usage is TRBJ2-5; 8 bases match TRBD1. The V and J ends lost 3 bases and 4 bases, in that order; junction bases with no gene match: 5. This CDR3 comprises 14 residues. Germline loops: CDR1 SGHRS, CDR2 YFSETQ. CDR3 loop: CASSSQGGGETQYF. CDR3 DNA: TGCGCCAGCAGCTCACAGGGGGGAGGAGAGACCCAGTACTTC.

This chain connects TRBV5-1 to TRBJ2-4; D is unclear. The CDR3 extends over 13 amino acids. Germline V lookup: CDR1 SGHRS, CDR2 YFSETQ. V gave up 4 bases and J gave up 6 bases, with 11 bases separating them. CDR3 nucleotides: TGCGCCAGCAGCGTGGATTCCACAAACATTCAGTACTTC. Protein: CASSVDSTNIQYF.

The rearrangement uses TRBV5-1 and TRBJ2-1, with 7 bases fitting TRBD2. This CDR3 spans 17 amino acids. Trimming cost V 0 bases and J 5 bases; bases outside gene matches: 11. Per germline, CDR1 SGHRS and CDR2 YFSETQ. The CDR3 DNA reads TGCGCCAGCAGCTTGGGCCTTAGTAGCGGGCGAAACAATGAGCAGTTCTTC. Its protein product is CASSLGLSSGRNNEQFF.

This clonotype was seen a few times. The chain is built from TRBV11-1 and TRBJ2-2; the D gene is possibly TRBD2 (5 bases). Germline CDR1 and CDR2: SGHAT and FQDESV (reference sequence). This CDR3 is built from 16 residues. V lost 2 bases and J 2 bases, leaving 12 bases between the germline ends. CDR3 DNA sequence: TGTGCCAGCAGCTTAAACAGCGGCCCCAACACCGGGGAGCTGTTTTTT. Translated, it gives CASSLNSGPNTGELFF.

The chain recombines TRBV30 with TRBJ2-7; D is perhaps TRBD1 (6 bases). The V and J ends lost 4 bases and 0 bases respectively, with 19 bases between them. Per the germline V gene, CDR1 is GTSNPN and CDR2 is SVGIG (reference sequence). The CDR3 extends over 16 amino acids. In DNA, the CDR3 is TGTGCCTGGAACCGACAGGCCAAGGGAAGCTCCTACGAGCAGTACTTC. This sequence encodes CAWNRQAKGSSYEQYF. The full variable domain, in which reference TRBV30 and TRBJ2-7 provide the parts outside the CDR3, is SQTIHQWPATLVQPVGSPLSLECTVEGTSNPNLYWYRQAAGRGLQLLFYSVGIGQISSEVPQNLSASRPQDRQFILSSKKLLLSDSGFYLCAWNRQAKGSSYEQYFGPGTRLTVT.

This clonotype was seen a handful of times. This chain links TRBV7-8 with TRBJ2-7; perhaps TRBD1 as D (6 bases). This CDR3 has 14 amino acids. Germline V lookup: CDR1 SGHVS, CDR2 FQNEAQ. V lost 7 bases to trimming and J lost 2 bases, with 15 bases between them. CDR3 DNA: TGTGCCAGCACCCTCGACGAGGGGGCCTACGAGCAGTACTTC. It codes for CASTLDEGAYEQYF.

The rearrangement links TRBV5-1 to TRBJ2-1, with D maybe TRBD2 (6 bases). Germline V CDR1 and CDR2: SGHRS, YFSETQ. The CDR3 totals 15 residues. Trimming removed 3 bases at V and 9 bases at J, with 19 bases between. The CDR3 DNA sequence: TGCGCCAGCAGCTCCGGGGGACCCCCTCAGAGTGAGCAGTTCTTC. Translating it yields CASSSGGPPQSEQFF.

This chain links TRBV6-2 or TRBV6-3 with TRBJ2-7; D remains unclear. V dropped 7 bases and J dropped 6 bases, with 16 bases sitting between them. Germline V gives CDR1 MNHEY, CDR2 SVGEGT. There are 13 residues in the CDR3. The CDR3 sequence is CASNLRQVGEQYF. The CDR3 DNA sequence: TGTGCCAGCAACCTCCGGCAGGTAGGCGAGCAGTACTTC.

The chain uses TRBV20-1 and TRBJ2-2, with D possibly TRBD1 on 5 matching bases. The CDR3 sequence is 14 residues long. The germline gives CDR1 DFQATT, CDR2 SNEGSKA (reference sequence). The V gene lost 1 base and the J gene lost 4 bases, with 10 bases spanning the gap. CDR3 loop: CSARVPGPTGELFF. In DNA form, the CDR3 reads TGCAGTGCTAGAGTCCCAGGGCCCACCGGGGAGCTGTTTTTT.

This clonotype showed up just a few times. V usage is TRBV7-2 and J usage is TRBJ2-1; D remains ambiguous. Trimming shortened V by 4 bases and J by 6 bases, and 10 bases separated the two germline ends. Germline-derived CDR1 and CDR2 are SGHTA and FQGNSA. CDR3 length: 13 residues. The CDR3 protein is CASSSDPLNEQFF. The CDR3 DNA sequence: TGTGCCAGCAGCTCGGACCCGCTCAATGAGCAGTTCTTC.

This clonotype turned up a few times. The rearrangement joins TRBV24-1 to TRBJ2-1; 14 bases map to TRBD2. This CDR3 is 16 amino acids long. Trimming at V came to 0 bases and at J to 9 bases, leaving 3 bases not matched to a gene. Germline CDR1 is KGHDR and CDR2 is SFDVKD. The CDR3 protein is CATSDLGTSGSIEQFF. The CDR3 DNA follows: TGTGCCACCAGTGATTTGGGGACTAGCGGGAGTATTGAGCAGTTCTTC.

This clonotype was seen a few times. The chain uses TRBV3-1 and TRBJ2-2; 11 bases are shared with TRBD2. Germline V gives CDR1 LGHDT, CDR2 YNNKEL (reference sequence). The CDR3 is 18 residues long. V lost 4 bases and J lost 0; bases outside the gene matches: 7. CDR3 amino acids: CASSRLLAGVPNTGELFF. For the CDR3, the DNA is TGTGCCAGCAGCCGCCTACTAGCGGGGGTACCGAACACCGGGGAGCTGTTTTTT.

The J gene is TRBJ2-3, the V gene TRBV6-1; 8 nucleotides agree with TRBD2. Trimming at V came to 8 bases and at J to 0 bases, leaving 4 bases not matched to a gene. Per germline, CDR1 MNHNS and CDR2 SASEGT. The CDR3 runs to 14 residues. The CDR3 nucleotides are TGTGCCAGCCGGTCTAGCGGGAGCACAGATACGCAGTATTTT. This translates into CASRSSGSTDTQYF.

This clonotype was seen more than once but under ten times. The chain uses TRBV7-9 and TRBJ1-2, with D possibly matching TRBD1 (5 bases). V lost 5 bases to trimming and J lost 2 bases, with 12 bases between them. The CDR3 spans 14 residues. CDR1 and CDR2 from the germline V gene are SEHNR and FQNEAQ (reference sequence). The CDR3 region has the DNA TGTGCCAGCAGCGAACTTCGACAGAACTATGGCTACACCTTC. It encodes CASSELRQNYGYTF.

The chain has TRBV2 and TRBJ2-5, with 10 nucleotides matching TRBD1. Germline V gene data show CDR1 as SNHLY and CDR2 as FYNNEI. Trimming cost V 7 bases and J 2 bases; bases outside gene matches: 4. CDR3 length equals 14 residues. This CDR3 is CASIEDRGQETQYF. The CDR3 DNA is TGTGCCAGCATTGAGGACAGGGGGCAAGAGACCCAGTACTTC. The variable domain in full, with the rest retrieved from reference TRBV2 and TRBJ2-5, is EPEVTQTPSHQVTQMGQEVILRCVPISNHLYFYWYRQILGQKVEFLVSFYNNEISEKSEIFDDQFSVERPDGSNFTLKIRSTKLEDSAMYFCASIEDRGQETQYFGPGTRLLVL.

This chain uses TRBV7-9 with TRBJ1-1; TRBD1 aligns across 11 bases. This CDR3 comprises 14 residues. CDR1 and CDR2 (germline): SEHNR, FQNEAQ (reference sequence). The J segment lost 8 bases and the V segment lost 5 bases, leaving 7 bases of the junction unmatched. The CDR3 DNA is TGTGCCAGCAGCCAGGGGACAGGGGGTTCCGAAGCTTTCTTT. The encoded protein is CASSQGTGGSEAFF.

This clonotype was seen at least ten times. V usage is TRBV15 and J usage is TRBJ2-7; TRBD1 might be the D (6 bases). Germline V gives CDR1 LNHNV, CDR2 YYDKDF (reference sequence). V dropped 5 bases and J dropped 2 bases, with 13 bases sitting between them. The CDR3 has 14 amino acids. DNA of the CDR3: TGTGCCACCAGCGGCCAGGACAGTACCTACGAGCAGTACTTC. Translation gives CATSGQDSTYEQYF.

The chain employs TRBV11-2 and TRBJ2-1, with TRBD2 matching over 12 bases. The CDR3 length is 18 residues. Germline CDR1 reads SGHAT; CDR2 reads FQNNGV. With 4 bases clipped from V and 4 bases from J, the junction kept 11 bases outside the gene matches. The CDR3, as DNA: TGTGCCAGCAGCTCCTATCGACTAGCGGGAGTTTCGTACAATGAGCAGTTCTTC. Its translation: CASSSYRLAGVSYNEQFF.